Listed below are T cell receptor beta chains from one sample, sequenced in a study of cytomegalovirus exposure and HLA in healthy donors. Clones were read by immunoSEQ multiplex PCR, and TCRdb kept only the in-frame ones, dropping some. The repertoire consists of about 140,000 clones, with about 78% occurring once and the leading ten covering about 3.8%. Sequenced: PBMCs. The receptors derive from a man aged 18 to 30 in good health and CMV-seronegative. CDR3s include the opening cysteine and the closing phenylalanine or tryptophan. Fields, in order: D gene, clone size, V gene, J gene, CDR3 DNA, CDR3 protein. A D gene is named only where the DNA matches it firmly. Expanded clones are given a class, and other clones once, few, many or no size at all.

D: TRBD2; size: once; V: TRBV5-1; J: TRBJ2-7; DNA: TGCGCCAGCAGCTTGCAACCGGGACTAGCTAGGGAGCAGTACTTC; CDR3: CASSLQPGLAREQYF
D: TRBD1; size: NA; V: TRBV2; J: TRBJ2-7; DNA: TGTGCCAGCACTCTTTCCCGGGACAGGAACTCCTACGAGCAGTACTTC; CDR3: CASTLSRDRNSYEQYF
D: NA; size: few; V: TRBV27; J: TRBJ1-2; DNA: TGTGCCAGCAGTTTATCTGGCGGATTTTCTAACTATGGCTACACCTTC; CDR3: CASSLSGGFSNYGYTF
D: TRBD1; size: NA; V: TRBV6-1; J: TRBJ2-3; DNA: TGTGCCAGCAGTGAAAGGTTTGGGACAGGGCCCACAGATACGCAGTATTTT; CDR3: CASSERFGTGPTDTQYF
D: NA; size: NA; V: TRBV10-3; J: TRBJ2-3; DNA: TGTGCCATCCAAGCCGGGACAACGACAGATACGCAGTATTTT; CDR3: CAIQAGTTTDTQYF
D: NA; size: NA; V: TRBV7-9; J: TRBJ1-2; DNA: TGTGCCAGCAGCGAACAGGGCCAGCTCAGCTATGGCTACACCTTC; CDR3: CASSEQGQLSYGYTF
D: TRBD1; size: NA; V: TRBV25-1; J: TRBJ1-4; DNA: TGTGCCAGCAGTTGGACAGGGGAAAATGAAAAACTGTTTTTT; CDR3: CASSWTGENEKLFF
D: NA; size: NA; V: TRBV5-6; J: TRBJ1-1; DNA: TGTGCCAGCAGCTTGACACTGAACACTGAAGCTTTCTTT; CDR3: CASSLTLNTEAFF
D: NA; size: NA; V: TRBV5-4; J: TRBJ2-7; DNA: TGTGCCAGCAGCCTGCGACCAGGTCCCAGCTCCTACGAGCAGTACTTC; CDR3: CASSLRPGPSSYEQYF
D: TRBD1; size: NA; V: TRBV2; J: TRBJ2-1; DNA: TGTGCCAGCAGAGTAAGACAGGGGGACTACAATGAGCAGTTCTTC; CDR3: CASRVRQGDYNEQFF
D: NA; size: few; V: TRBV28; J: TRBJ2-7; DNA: TGTGCCAGCAGTTCCGCCGGGTTAGCAGCCCCATCCTACGAGCAGTACTTC; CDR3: CASSSAGLAAPSYEQYF
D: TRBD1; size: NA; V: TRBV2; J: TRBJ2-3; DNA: TGTGCCAGCAGTGACGGACAGGGTTCCACAGATACGCAGTATTTT; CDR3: CASSDGQGSTDTQYF
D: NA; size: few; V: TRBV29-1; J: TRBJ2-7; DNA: TGCAGCGTTGAAACACGCTCCTACGAGCAGTACTTC; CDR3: CSVETRSYEQYF
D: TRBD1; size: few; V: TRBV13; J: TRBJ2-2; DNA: TGTGCCAGCAGCCCGGACAGGGGTCTGAGGACCGGGGAGCTGTTTTTT; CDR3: CASSPDRGLRTGELFF
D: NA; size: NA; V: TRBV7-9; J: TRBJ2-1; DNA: TGTGCCAGCAGAGTTGGGGGCTCCGACAATGAGCAGTTCTTC; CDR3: CASRVGGSDNEQFF
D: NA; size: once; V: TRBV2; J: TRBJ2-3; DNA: TGTGCCACCGGGGGGCGGGGCACAGATACGCAGTATTTT; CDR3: CATGGRGTDTQYF
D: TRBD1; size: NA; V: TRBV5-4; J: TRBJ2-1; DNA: TGTGCCAGCAGCTTGGGGGACAGGGGTCGCAAAATTTCCTACAATGAGCAGTTCTTC; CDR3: CASSLGDRGRKISYNEQFF
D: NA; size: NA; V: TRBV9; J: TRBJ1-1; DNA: TGTGCCAGCAGCGCACAGGGTGGGGGCACTGAAGCTTTCTTT; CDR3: CASSAQGGGTEAFF
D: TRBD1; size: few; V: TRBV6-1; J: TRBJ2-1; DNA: TGTGCCAGCAGTGACCGAGGACAGGTTCTAGATGAGCAGTTCTTC; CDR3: CASSDRGQVLDEQFF
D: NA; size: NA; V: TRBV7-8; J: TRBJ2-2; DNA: TGTGCCAGCCGAATACCAACCCCCCAGGTATACACCGGGGAGCTGTTTTTT; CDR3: CASRIPTPQVYTGELFF
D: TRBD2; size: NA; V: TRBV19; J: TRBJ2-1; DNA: TGTGCCAGTAGAACCGGGACTAGCGGGAGTGATGAGCAGTTCTTC; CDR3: CASRTGTSGSDEQFF
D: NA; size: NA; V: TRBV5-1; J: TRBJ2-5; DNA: TGCGCCAGCAGCATGCCTGGGGAGGACGGGCAAGAGACCCAGTACTTC; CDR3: CASSMPGEDGQETQYF
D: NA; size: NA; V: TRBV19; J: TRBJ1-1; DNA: TGTGCCAGTAGTATAGGTGGAAGGGGTAAGAACACTGAAGCTTTCTTT; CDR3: CASSIGGRGKNTEAFF
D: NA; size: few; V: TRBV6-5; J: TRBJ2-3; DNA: TGTGCCAGCAGTACCCGGGATCCAAGGACAGATACGCAGTATTTT; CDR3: CASSTRDPRTDTQYF
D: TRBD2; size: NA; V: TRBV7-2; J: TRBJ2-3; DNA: TGTGCCAGCAGCTTAGGCGGGGGGGCAGATACGCAGTATTTT; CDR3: CASSLGGGADTQYF
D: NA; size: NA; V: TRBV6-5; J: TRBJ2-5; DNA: TGTGCCAGCAATCCCCCGGGGGTTGAGACCCAGTACTTC; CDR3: CASNPPGVETQYF
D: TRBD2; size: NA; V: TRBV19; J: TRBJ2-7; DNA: TGTGCCAGTAGGGAGACTAGCACTTCCTACGAGCAGTACTTC; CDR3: CASRETSTSYEQYF
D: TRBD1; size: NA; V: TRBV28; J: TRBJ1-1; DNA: TGTGCCAGCAGTTATGGACAGGGGATGGCCGTAGCTTTCTTT; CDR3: CASSYGQGMAVAFF
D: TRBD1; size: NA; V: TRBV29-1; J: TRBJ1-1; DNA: TGCAGCGCAAGGACGGTCTCGACAGGGCCTGAAGCTTTCTTT; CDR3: CSARTVSTGPEAFF
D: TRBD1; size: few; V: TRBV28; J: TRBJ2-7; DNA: TGTGCCAGCAGTTTACTCCGACAGGGTTCCTACGAGCAGTACTTC; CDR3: CASSLLRQGSYEQYF
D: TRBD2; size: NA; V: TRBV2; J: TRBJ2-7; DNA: TGTGCCAGCACCCGAGTCCCCCTAGCGGGAGGGAACTTC; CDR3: CASTRVPLAGGNF
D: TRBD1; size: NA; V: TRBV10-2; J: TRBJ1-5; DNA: TGCGCCAGCAGCTTACAGGGGGCGCTAACAAATAGCAATCAGCCCCAGCATTTT; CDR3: CASSLQGALTNSNQPQHF
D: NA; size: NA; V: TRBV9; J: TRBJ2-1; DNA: TGTGCCAGCAGCTTTCTAGCGTACAATGAGCAGTTCTTC; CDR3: CASSFLAYNEQFF
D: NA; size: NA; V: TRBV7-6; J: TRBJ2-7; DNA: TGTGCCAGTTCGGGCCGAGGGTACGAGCAGTACTTC; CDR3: CASSGRGYEQYF
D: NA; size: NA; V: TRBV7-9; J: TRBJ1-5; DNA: TGTGCCAGCAGCTCGGGGGACGGACCCTATAGCAATCAGCCCCAGCATTTT; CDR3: CASSSGDGPYSNQPQHF
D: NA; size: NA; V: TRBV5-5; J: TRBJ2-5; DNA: TGTGCCAGCAGCGCCAGGGTTGGGGGGGAGACCCAGTACTTC; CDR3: CASSARVGGETQYF
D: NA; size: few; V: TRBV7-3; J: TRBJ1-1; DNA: TGTGCCAGCAGCACGGGTTACGGCACTGAAGCTTTCTTT; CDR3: CASSTGYGTEAFF
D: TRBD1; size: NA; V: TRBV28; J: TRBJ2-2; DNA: TGTGCCAGCAGTGGGGGGACAGGGAAAGACGGGGAGCTGTTTTTT; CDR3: CASSGGTGKDGELFF
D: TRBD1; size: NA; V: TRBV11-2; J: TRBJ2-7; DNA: TGTGCCAGCAGCCCGGACGCACGACAGGGGGAGTACTTC; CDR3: CASSPDARQGEYF
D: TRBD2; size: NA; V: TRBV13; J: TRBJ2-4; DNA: TGTGCCAGCAGCTCCCTAGCGGGGGTCTCCAAAAACATTCAGTACTTC; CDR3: CASSSLAGVSKNIQYF
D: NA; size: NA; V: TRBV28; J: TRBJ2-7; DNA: TGTGCCAGCAGTTTATTGGGGGACAACTACGAGCAGTACTTC; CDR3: CASSLLGDNYEQYF
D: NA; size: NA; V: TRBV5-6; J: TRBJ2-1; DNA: TGTGCCAGCAGCGCCAAGGACAGACCCCCGAACAATGAGCAGTTCTTC; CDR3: CASSAKDRPPNNEQFF
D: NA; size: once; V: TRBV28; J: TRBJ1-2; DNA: TGTGCCAGCAGTTTCGCCAGGGGCTCCTATGGCTACACCTTC; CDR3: CASSFARGSYGYTF
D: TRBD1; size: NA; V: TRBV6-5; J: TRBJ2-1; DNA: TGTGCCAGCAGTCTCGACAGGGAAACCTACAATGAGCAGTTCTTC; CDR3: CASSLDRETYNEQFF
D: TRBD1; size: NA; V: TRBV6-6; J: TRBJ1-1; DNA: TGTGCCAGCAGTCGTGGGACAGGGGGCTTACCGCATGAAGCTTTCTTT; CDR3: CASSRGTGGLPHEAFF
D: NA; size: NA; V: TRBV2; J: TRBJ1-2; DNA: TGTGCCAGCAGTGTTGGTCAGGGAGGGTACTATGGCTACACCTTC; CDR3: CASSVGQGGYYGYTF
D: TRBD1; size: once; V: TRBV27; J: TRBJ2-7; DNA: TGTGCCAGCAGTATACAACTAGGACAGGGGGGATCGGACGAGCAGTACTTC; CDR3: CASSIQLGQGGSDEQYF